Listed below are T cell receptor beta chains from one sample, sequenced in a study of T-cell reconstitution after alpha-beta-depleted transplantation in children. Via MiXCR, TCRdb re-called the PCR reads, giving one row per CDR3 protein. This sample carries hundreds of thousands of distinct CDR3 sequences, 9.5% to 15% of them seen once, and the ten largest clones take about 2.6%. The sample consisted of PBMCs from the stem cell graft donor, taken from the stem cell graft. All receptors derive from a human donor who donated a stem cell graft to a child with acute lymphoblastic leukemia. CDR3s include the opening cysteine and the closing phenylalanine or tryptophan. A D gene is named only where the DNA matches it firmly. Clone sizes are given selectively: once, few, many, or a class where the clone is expanded.

cdr3_nt	cdr3_aa	d_call	clone_size	v_call	j_call
TGTGCCAGCAGAAAACAGGTGCTCGCGAACACCGGGGAGCTGTTTTTT	CASRKQVLANTGELFF	.	.	TRBV6-1	TRBJ2-2
TGTGCCTGGAGTGCCGGGTGGCAGGGGGATGGCTACACCTTC	CAWSAGWQGDGYTF	TRBD1	few	TRBV30	TRBJ1-2
TGTGCCATCAGTCAAGTACGGGAGGGCCCTTACAATGAGCAGTTCTTC	CAISQVREGPYNEQFF	TRBD2	.	TRBV10-3	TRBJ2-1
TGCAGTGCTAGAGAGATGAGGCGGGATACGCAGTATTTT	CSAREMRRDTQYF	.	.	TRBV20-1	TRBJ2-3
TGTGCCATCAAGGGGGTAGCGGGAGGGCCGAGCGAGCAGTACTTC	CAIKGVAGGPSEQYF	TRBD2	many	TRBV10-3	TRBJ2-7
TGTGCCAGCAGCCGGGGGGGACTGAATACGTTGGAGCAGTTCTTC	CASSRGGLNTLEQFF	TRBD2	few	TRBV5-6	TRBJ2-1
TGTGCCAGCAGCTCTTCAGGAGTAGAGGAAGCTTTCTTT	CASSSSGVEEAFF	.	few	TRBV7-9	TRBJ1-1
TGTGCCTGGAGCACGGGCCTTGTCAACGAGCAGTACTTC	CAWSTGLVNEQYF	.	few	TRBV30	TRBJ2-7
TGCAGCGTTGGACTAGCGGGATGGGACGAGCAGTACTTC	CSVGLAGWDEQYF	TRBD2	many	TRBV29-1	TRBJ2-7
TGCAGTGCTAGAACGATTGGGGATCGAAGTTCACCCCTCCACTTT	CSARTIGDRSSPLHF	.	few	TRBV20-1	TRBJ1-6
TGCGCCAGCAGCCAAGATAGAATCGGTGCCGCAAGGACCCAGTACTTC	CASSQDRIGAARTQYF	.	.	TRBV4-3	TRBJ2-5
TGTGCCAGCAGTCTGGAGGGGAACTACGAGCAGTACTTC	CASSLEGNYEQYF	.	many	TRBV3-1	TRBJ2-7
TGCAGTGCTAGATCCCCGAGGGAGCAGTACTTC	CSARSPREQYF	.	many	TRBV20-1	TRBJ2-7
TGTGCCAGCAGTTTAACGGCGGGGGGGTACAATGAGCAGTTCTTC	CASSLTAGGYNEQFF	TRBD2	.	TRBV28	TRBJ2-1
TGTGCCATCAGAGGCAATCTAGGGGAGCAGTACTTC	CAIRGNLGEQYF	.	many	TRBV10-3	TRBJ2-7
TGTGCCAGCAGGTCTGGGGTAGCGAAAGACTACGAGCAGTACTTC	CASRSGVAKDYEQYF	.	.	TRBV6-2/TRBV6-3	TRBJ2-7
TGTGCCAGCTGCACTAGCGGGGGGGCCATGAATACGCAGTATTTT	CASCTSGGAMNTQYF	TRBD2	few	TRBV7-9	TRBJ2-3
TGTGCCAGCAGTGAGCCCGGCGGCAGAGAGACCCAGTACTTC	CASSEPGGRETQYF	.	.	TRBV6-6	TRBJ2-5
TGCAGTGCTAGTACGTGGGACAGACAAGAGACCCAGTACTTC	CSASTWDRQETQYF	TRBD1	few	TRBV20-1	TRBJ2-5
TGCGCCAGCAGCCAAGAACGGACAGCGTACCAAGAGACCCAGTACTTC	CASSQERTAYQETQYF	.	.	TRBV4-3	TRBJ2-5
TGTGCCAGCAGTTTAGGGTCCTGGGGTCTGGCCGGGGCCAACGTCCTGACTTTC	CASSLGSWGLAGANVLTF	.	many	TRBV27	TRBJ2-6
TGCGCCAGCAGCTCCGACGGGGGTGGGCCCCAGCATTTT	CASSSDGGGPQHF	.	many	TRBV5-1	TRBJ1-5
TGTGCCAGCAGTGCACTCGACAGAACTCAAGACTACGAGCAGTACTTC	CASSALDRTQDYEQYF	.	few	TRBV28	TRBJ2-7
TGTGCCAGCAGTTCCGAAAGGACAGGGAAGAGCTATGGCTACACCTTC	CASSSERTGKSYGYTF	TRBD1	many	TRBV27	TRBJ1-2
TGTGCCAGCAGCCCTTCTTACGGACAGGCAACTAATGAAAAACTGTTTTTT	CASSPSYGQATNEKLFF	TRBD1	many	TRBV3-1	TRBJ1-4
TGTGCCACGGGGACAGTCGTTGGGACTGAAGCTTTCTTT	CATGTVVGTEAFF	TRBD1	many	TRBV10-3	TRBJ1-1
TGTGCCAGCAGTCAGTTGACCCTTTTCGGGCAGCCCCAGCATTTT	CASSQLTLFGQPQHF	.	many	TRBV6-2/TRBV6-3	TRBJ1-5
TGTGCCAGTAGTTATGGACTGGGGGCCCAAGAGACCCAGTACTTC	CASSYGLGAQETQYF	.	many	TRBV19	TRBJ2-5
TGTGCCAGCAGCTTAGGGGTTCAGGGGTACCAAGAGACCCAGTACTTC	CASSLGVQGYQETQYF	.	many	TRBV7-2	TRBJ2-5
TGCAGTGCTATGAATGAGCTCCGGAAAAACATTCAGTACTTC	CSAMNELRKNIQYF	.	.	TRBV20-1	TRBJ2-4
TGTGCCAGCATAGGAGGGGCTCGCTACGAGCAGTACTTC	CASIGGARYEQYF	.	many	TRBV6-4	TRBJ2-7
TGTGCCAGCAAGGCCTCGGGGGAAAAACTGTTTTTT	CASKASGEKLFF	.	.	TRBV3-1	TRBJ1-4
TGCGCCAGCAGCCCACTAAGACCGGACGGGAACACTGAAGCTTTCTTT	CASSPLRPDGNTEAFF	.	many	TRBV5-1	TRBJ1-1
TGTGCCAGCAGCTTAGGAAGGGGATCGGGCACAGATACGCAGTATTTT	CASSLGRGSGTDTQYF	.	many	TRBV7-8	TRBJ2-3
TGTGCCAGCACCCAAGATGGGGGGGGTTTGAGCACCGGGGAGCTGTTTTTT	CASTQDGGGLSTGELFF	TRBD2	.	TRBV3-1	TRBJ2-2
TGTGCCAGCAGCTTCGGACAGAGCACAGATACGCAGTATTTT	CASSFGQSTDTQYF	.	many	TRBV7-9	TRBJ2-3
TGTGCCATCTGTCCCACGGCGAGGGCAACTAATGAAAAACTGTTTTTT	CAICPTARATNEKLFF	.	.	TRBV12-3/TRBV12-4	TRBJ1-4
TGTGCCAGCTCGTTATCCACACACCCAGAGACCCAGTACTTC	CASSLSTHPETQYF	.	many	TRBV2	TRBJ2-5
TGTGCCAGCAGCCTAAACCAGGGAAGGCCCGGGGAGCTGTTTTTT	CASSLNQGRPGELFF	.	many	TRBV7-9	TRBJ2-2
TGCAGTGCTAGTGAGGGCAGGTCCAATCAGCCCCAGCATTTT	CSASEGRSNQPQHF	.	.	TRBV20-1	TRBJ1-5
TGTGCCACCAGTACCGGACATGGGGCCTCCGAGCAGTACTTC	CATSTGHGASEQYF	.	many	TRBV24-1	TRBJ2-7
TGCAGTGCTGGACGGACCCGAAATAGCAATCAGCCCCAGCATTTT	CSAGRTRNSNQPQHF	.	.	TRBV20-1	TRBJ1-5
TGCGCCAGCAGGCAGGGAACAGGTCGAGCTAACTATGGCTACACCTTC	CASRQGTGRANYGYTF	.	few	TRBV4-3	TRBJ1-2
TGTGCCAGCAGTTACATACAGGGGGCCGAGCAGTACTTC	CASSYIQGAEQYF	TRBD1	many	TRBV27	TRBJ2-7
TGTGCCAGCAGCAGACAGGGAGAAGCTTTCTTT	CASSRQGEAFF	TRBD1	many	TRBV7-9	TRBJ1-1
TGCAGTGCTAGAGATATTAGGGCAGGGGGCCTTGCAACTAATGAAAAACTGTTTTTT	CSARDIRAGGLATNEKLFF	TRBD1	many	TRBV20-1	TRBJ1-4
TGTGCCAGCAGCTTATTCGGGACAGGGGCAGCCAAAAACATTCAGTACTTC	CASSLFGTGAAKNIQYF	TRBD1	many	TRBV7-9	TRBJ2-4
TGTGCCAGCATGGGCACAGGAGGGAATCAGCCCCAGCATTTT	CASMGTGGNQPQHF	.	many	TRBV12-3/TRBV12-4	TRBJ1-5
TGTGCCAGCAGCAATCAGACAGATACGCAGTATTTT	CASSNQTDTQYF	.	many	TRBV11-2	TRBJ2-3
TGTGCCAGCAGCTCGGGACTAGCGGGAGGCGAGCAGTACTTC	CASSSGLAGGEQYF	TRBD2	many	TRBV7-2	TRBJ2-7
TGTGCCAGCAGCCGGGACAGAGGGGAGTTCGCTAACATTCAGTACTTC	CASSRDRGEFANIQYF	TRBD1	many	TRBV28	TRBJ2-4
TGTGCCAGGAGCCACGAGTTCAGGAGACGGCCGAAGACCTACGAGCAGTACTTC	CARSHEFRRRPKTYEQYF	.	.	TRBV4-2	TRBJ2-7
TGCGCCAGCAGCTTAGAAGGGGCCGGCAATCAGCCCCAGCATTTT	CASSLEGAGNQPQHF	.	many	TRBV5-1	TRBJ1-5
TGTGCCAGCTCCGCGGGGGCAGAGGAAAAACTGTTTTTT	CASSAGAEEKLFF	.	many	TRBV7-2	TRBJ1-4
TGCAGCGTTGAAGGAAGGGTGGAGGGAGCTATCGAGCAGTACTTC	CSVEGRVEGAIEQYF	.	.	TRBV29-1	TRBJ2-7